This passage covers 27 T cell receptor beta chains from one sample sequenced in a study of early T cells in non-severe SARS-CoV-2 infection. TCRdb itself ran the 5' RACE reads through MiXCR, one entry per CDR3 protein. The repertoire consists of about 80,000 distinct CDR3 sequences, with around 10% occurring once and the leading ten covering 2.6%. The material sequenced was whole blood. The receptors were gathered from an adult who was a healthcare worker with PCR-confirmed SARS-CoV-2 infection or an uninfected control (not recorded which).

This rearrangement joins TRBV20-1 to TRBJ1-3, with D possibly TRBD1 on 6 matching bases. This CDR3 is 14 amino acids long. Germline loops: CDR1 DFQATT, CDR2 SNEGSKA (reference sequence). The V end was cut by 6 bases, the J end by 11 bases, with 23 bases between. CDR3 amino acids: CSATRDNAPGAIYF. The CDR3 DNA reads TGCAGTGCAACCCGGGACAACGCCCCTGGGGCCATATATTTT.

This clonotype came up many times. The rearrangement joins TRBV7-2 to TRBJ1-2; 7 positions agree with TRBD1. The trim removed 2 bases at V and 0 bases at J, leaving 6 bases unmatched. Germline assignment: CDR1 SGHTA and CDR2 FQGNSA. CDR3 length equals 16 residues. The CDR3 here is CASSLSPGTANYGYTF. For the CDR3, the DNA is TGTGCCAGCAGCTTAAGCCCAGGGACAGCTAACTATGGCTACACCTTC.

In its sample, this clonotype was seen many times. The chain combines TRBV7-8 with TRBJ1-6, with D tentatively TRBD1 (5 bases). Trimming shortened V by 2 bases and J by 10 bases, and 15 bases separated the two germline ends. Germline lookup yields CDR1 SGHVS and CDR2 FQNEAQ. This CDR3 spans 15 amino acids. The chain's CDR3 is CASSLYRDGGSPLHF. CDR3 nucleotide sequence: TGTGCCAGCAGCTTATATCGGGACGGTGGATCACCCCTCCACTTT.

The V call is TRBV30, the J call TRBJ1-3; D is ambiguous. CDR1 GTSNPN and CDR2 SVGIG come from the germline V gene (reference sequence). V dropped 0 bases and J dropped 4 bases, with 4 bases sitting between them. CDR3 length equals 12 residues. In nucleotides, the CDR3 is TGTGCCTGGAGTGTTTCCGGAAACACCATATATTTT. It specifies CAWSVSGNTIYF.

In this sample, this clonotype turned up many times. The chain uses TRBV6-5 and TRBJ1-1; D unclear. The CDR3 loop spans 13 amino acids. Trimming cost V 7 bases and J 1 base, with 10 bases left between them. Per the germline V gene, CDR1 is MNHEY and CDR2 is SVGAGI. This CDR3 reads CASNLTPNTEAFF. The DNA for the CDR3 is TGTGCCAGCAACTTAACACCGAACACTGAAGCTTTCTTT.

The V call is TRBV7-9, the J call TRBJ2-2; TRBD2 aligns across 11 bases. The CDR3 loop spans 14 amino acids. Germline values: CDR1 SEHNR, CDR2 FQNEAQ (reference sequence). Trimming at V came to 8 bases and at J to 6 bases, leaving 5 bases not matched to a gene. The CDR3 coding sequence is TGTGCCAGCGGGCTAGCGGGGGGATCCGGGGAGCTGTTTTTT. It specifies CASGLAGGSGELFF. Together with reference TRBV7-9 and TRBJ2-2, the CDR3 gives the full variable domain: DTGVSQNPRHKITKRGQNVTFRCDPISEHNRLYWYRQTLGQGPEFLTYFQNEAQLEKSRLLSDRFSAERPKGSFSTLEIQRTEQGDSAMYLCASGLAGGSGELFFGEGSRLTVL.

A remark on this clonotype: A single base separates this from a much larger clone, so it may be a read error. CDR3 amino acids: CTSSRWGAASSYNEQFF. For the CDR3, the DNA is TGTACCAGCAGCCGTTGGGGAGCGGCGAGCTCCTACAATGAGCAGTTCTTC. The chain carries TRBV7-6 and TRBJ2-1; perhaps TRBD2 as D (5 bases). Germline assignment: CDR1 SGHVS and CDR2 FNYEAQ. This CDR3 has 17 amino acids.

The chain carries TRBV29-1 and TRBJ2-4, with 7 bases fitting TRBD1. The CDR3 runs to 13 residues. Germline CDR1 SQVTM, CDR2 ANQGSEA. Trimming removed 4 bases from V and 9 bases from J; junction bases left unmatched: 9. The CDR3 sequence is CSVALDQGVIQYF. The DNA for the CDR3 is TGCAGCGTTGCCCTGGACCAGGGGGTCATTCAGTACTTC.

Many counts were recorded for this clonotype. The chain recombines TRBV20-1 with TRBJ1-4; D possibly corresponds to TRBD1 (6 bases). The CDR3 has 13 residues. V lost 5 bases and J 8 bases, leaving 15 bases between the germline ends. Germline lookup yields CDR1 DFQATT and CDR2 SNEGSKA (reference sequence). Here the CDR3 reads CSAGGGTGEKLFF. The CDR3, as DNA: TGCAGTGCTGGAGGGGGGACCGGCGAAAAACTGTTTTTT.

This clonotype showed up just a few times. The gene calls are TRBV3-1 and TRBJ1-1, with D possibly being TRBD1 (6 bases). The CDR3 totals 15 residues. The germline V and J ends were trimmed by 0 bases and 6 bases, with 14 bases remaining between them. Germline-derived CDR1 and CDR2 are LGHDT and YNNKEL (reference sequence). CDR3 protein: CASSQEGQGIAEAFF. As DNA, the CDR3 is TGTGCCAGCAGCCAAGAAGGGCAGGGGATCGCTGAAGCTTTCTTT.

In its sample, this clonotype was seen many times. The genes are TRBV3-1 and TRBJ2-3, with no clear D. From germline, CDR1 is LGHDT and CDR2 YNNKEL (reference sequence). CDR3 length equals 14 residues. Trimming took off 0 bases at V and 6 bases at J, with 10 bases between the two ends. CDR3 region: CASSQDDPWDTQYF. The CDR3 DNA sequence: TGTGCCAGCAGCCAAGATGACCCATGGGATACGCAGTATTTT.

This clonotype was recorded many times. The rearrangement links TRBV11-2 to TRBJ2-7, with D perhaps being TRBD1 or TRBD2 (5 bases each). The CDR3 totals 14 residues. In germline, CDR1 is SGHAT, CDR2 FQNNGV. Trimming removed 4 bases from V and 5 bases from J, with 15 bases in between. CDR3 region: CASSYRQTTNEQYF. Here the CDR3 DNA reads TGTGCCAGCAGCTACCGACAGACTACAAACGAGCAGTACTTC.

This clonotype was observed at least ten times. The chain joins TRBV28 to TRBJ1-2, with 9 bases matching TRBD1. Per the germline V gene, CDR1 is MDHEN and CDR2 is SYDVKM. The length of the CDR3 is 15 residues. The ends lost 5 bases at V and 8 bases at J; junction bases unmatched: 12. In nucleotides, the CDR3 is TGTGCCAGCAGTGTATCCGGGACAGGGCCGGGCGGCTACACCTTC. Encoded protein: CASSVSGTGPGGYTF.

The DNA for the CDR3 is TGTGCCAGCACTCCCCCCGCAGAGGTCTACGAGCAGTACTTC. Its protein is CASTPPAEVYEQYF. The rearrangement joins TRBV6-1 to TRBJ2-7, with unresolved D. The V end lost 7 bases, the J end lost 3 bases, and 16 bases lay between the germline ends. Germline CDR1 and CDR2: MNHNS and SASEGT. This CDR3 has 14 amino acids.

This chain joins TRBV29-1 and TRBJ1-2; TRBD1 aligns across 8 bases. Germline CDR1 reads SQVTM; CDR2 reads ANQGSEA. There are 11 residues in the CDR3. V lost 5 bases, J lost 8 bases, and 4 bases stayed unmatched. CDR3 in amino acids: CSVTTGEGYTF. The CDR3 nucleotides are TGCAGCGTTACGACAGGGGAAGGCTACACCTTC.

This clonotype occurred a few times. The chain couples TRBV18 to TRBJ2-7; TRBD1 matches 9 bases. There are 15 residues in the CDR3. Looked up from germline, CDR1 is KGHSH and CDR2 is LQKENI. Trimming at V came to 2 bases and at J to 4 bases, leaving 6 bases not matched to a gene. In DNA, the CDR3 is TGTGCCAGCTCACCAACCGGGACAGGGCATTACGAGCAGTACTTC. Amino acids: CASSPTGTGHYEQYF.

This clonotype was observed a few times. The genes are TRBV21-1 and TRBJ2-7; the table's D call of TRBD2 was not tested on the DNA. TRBV21-1 is described as a pseudogene. CDR3 length: 16 amino acids. CDR3 amino acids: CASNRRSGGAGCEQYF. The CDR3 bases are TGTGCCAGCAACCGACGGAGCGGGGGGGCAGGGTGCGAGCAGTACTTC.

The table lists this clonotype with many counts. The J gene is TRBJ1-1, the V gene TRBV29-1; tentatively, D is TRBD1 (5 bases). Trimming took off 4 bases at V and 0 bases at J, with 9 bases between the two ends. This CDR3 has 13 residues. Per the germline V gene, CDR1 is SQVTM and CDR2 is ANQGSEA. DNA of the CDR3: TGCAGCGTTGGACAGAATTTGAACACTGAAGCTTTCTTT. Protein product: CSVGQNLNTEAFF. The full variable domain, in which reference TRBV29-1 and TRBJ1-1 provide the parts outside the CDR3, is SAVISQKPSRDICQRGTSLTIQCQVDSQVTMMFWYRQQPGQSLTLIATANQGSEATYESGFVIDKFPISRPNLTFSTLTVSNMSPEDSSIYLCSVGQNLNTEAFFGQGTRLTVV.

This clonotype has a handful of counts. V is TRBV9 and J is TRBJ2-1; TRBD1 matches 8 bases. Trimming removed 0 bases from V and 10 bases from J; junction bases left unmatched: 9. Germline lookup yields CDR1 SGDLS and CDR2 YYNGEE. The CDR3 is 15 amino acids. The DNA of the CDR3 is TGTGCCAGCAGCGTAGACCGGACAGGGAGTGAAGAGCAGTTCTTC. Amino acid sequence: CASSVDRTGSEEQFF.

J is TRBJ2-3 and V is TRBV18; D not resolved. CDR3 length equals 16 residues. Between the trimmed V and J ends, which lost 2 bases and 2 bases, there was a span of 14 bases. CDR1 is KGHSH and CDR2 is LQKENI in the germline V gene. CDR3 sequence reads: CASSPTTAMVTDTQYF. The CDR3 DNA reads as TGTGCCAGCTCACCAACAACCGCCATGGTCACAGATACGCAGTATTTT. Full variable domain (missing parts from reference TRBV18 and TRBJ2-3): NAGVMQNPRHLVRRRGQEARLRCSPMKGHSHVYWYRQLPEEGLKFMVYLQKENIIDESGMPKERFSAEFPKEGPSILRIQQVVRGDSAAYFCASSPTTAMVTDTQYFGPGTRLTVL.

This clonotype was recorded many times. The gene calls are TRBV11-2 and TRBJ1-1; D is ambiguous. This CDR3 is 13 amino acids long. V was cut by 8 bases and J by 7 bases, with 17 bases left in between. Per the germline V gene, CDR1 is SGHAT and CDR2 is FQNNGV. The CDR3 sequence: CASGEVGMGEAFF. The CDR3 nucleotides are TGTGCCAGCGGAGAGGTGGGGATGGGTGAAGCTTTCTTT.

This chain connects TRBV11-3 to TRBJ2-4; D is tentatively TRBD1 or TRBD2 (6 bases each). The germline CDR1 and CDR2 sequences are SGHNT and YENEEA. V was trimmed by 2 bases and J by 10 bases, leaving 9 bases between them. The CDR3 is made up of 12 amino acids. The CDR3 coding sequence is TGTGCCAGCAGCTTACTAGGGGGGATTCAGTACTTC. Its translation is CASSLLGGIQYF.

V is TRBV5-1 and J is TRBJ2-5, with D perhaps given as TRBD1 or TRBD2 (5 bases each). Germline-derived CDR1 and CDR2 are SGHRS and YFSETQ. The CDR3 runs to 16 residues. V was cut by 2 bases and J by 1 base, with 15 bases left in between. CDR3: CASSFRGAQFQETQYF. CDR3 sequence (DNA): TGCGCCAGCAGCTTTCGAGGGGCCCAATTCCAAGAGACCCAGTACTTC.

The chain joins TRBV2 to TRBJ1-3, with a tentative D call TRBD1 (5 bases). Germline V gene data show CDR1 as SNHLY and CDR2 as FYNNEI. The V end was cut by 4 bases, the J end by 4 bases, with 11 bases between. This CDR3 has 14 amino acids. The DNA for the CDR3 is TGTGCCAGCAGTGTTCGGGGCTGGGGAAACACCATATATTTT. The encoded protein is CASSVRGWGNTIYF.

This clonotype was seen only a few times. V and J are TRBV7-8 and TRBJ1-4, with D possibly being TRBD1 (6 bases). This CDR3 is 15 amino acids long. V was clipped by 5 bases and J by 2 bases, with 12 bases between them. Germline V gives CDR1 SGHVS, CDR2 FQNEAQ. The CDR3 DNA reads TGTGCCAGCAGCGTATTGGGGGCGACTAATGAAAAACTGTTTTTT. This encodes CASSVLGATNEKLFF. Filled out from reference TRBV7-8 and TRBJ1-4, the complete variable domain reads GAGVSQSPRYKVAKRGQDVALRCDPISGHVSLFWYQQALGQGPEFLTYFQNEAQLDKSGLPSDRFFAERPEGSVSTLKIQRTQQEDSAVYLCASSVLGATNEKLFFGSGTQLSVL.

The chain has TRBV15 and TRBJ2-7, with D perhaps TRBD1 (5 bases). The CDR3 length is 15 residues. Trimming took 0 bases from V and 1 from J, leaving 10 bases between them. Germline CDR1 reads LNHNV; CDR2 reads YYDKDF (reference sequence). CDR3 loop: CATSRDQGRSYEQYF. The CDR3 DNA sequence: TGTGCCACCAGCAGAGATCAGGGCAGGTCCTACGAGCAGTACTTC.

This clonotype was detected only a few times. This rearrangement joins TRBV20-1 to TRBJ2-1; D not resolved. The ends were cut back, 0 bases at V and 0 bases at J, with 9 bases in the middle. Per germline, CDR1 DFQATT and CDR2 SNEGSKA (reference sequence). The CDR3 runs 15 residues. CDR3 amino acids: CSARDLADSYNEQFF. CDR3 DNA sequence: TGCAGTGCTAGAGATCTTGCGGACTCCTACAATGAGCAGTTCTTC.